Following are 16 T cell receptor beta chains from one sample sequenced in a study of T cell repertoires in cytomegalovirus infection. TCRdb passed the reads through MiXCR, listing each CDR3 protein once. The data contain about 320,000 distinct CDR3 sequences, more than 8% of them singletons. The sample taken for sequencing was PBMCs. Every receptor here comes from a human donor in good health (CMV status not recorded). Some clones in this sample may be carry-over from other donors' samples.

This clonotype was seen ten or more times. The chain is built from TRBV7-6 and TRBJ2-3, with D possibly called TRBD1 or TRBD2 (5 bases each). This CDR3 has 17 residues. Trimming cost V 3 bases and J 1 base, with 17 bases left between them. Germline lookup yields CDR1 SGHVS and CDR2 FNYEAQ. CDR3 region: CASSLGLGRGGTDTQYF. The CDR3 DNA sequence: TGTGCCAGCAGCTTGGGGTTAGGTCGGGGCGGCACAGATACGCAGTATTTT.

V usage is TRBV11-2 and J usage is TRBJ2-1; 7 bases match TRBD2. The CDR3 is 16 residues long. With V trimmed by 5 bases and J by 8 bases, 15 bases remained unmatched. Germline V CDR1 and CDR2: SGHAT, FQNNGV. The CDR3 sequence: CASSQTQAGMRDEQFF. The CDR3 DNA sequence: TGTGCCAGCAGCCAGACCCAAGCGGGGATGAGAGATGAGCAGTTCTTC. The full variable domain, rest sourced from reference TRBV11-2 and TRBJ2-1, is EAGVAQSPRYKIIEKRQSVAFWCNPISGHATLYWYQQILGQGPKLLIQFQNNGVVDDSQLPKDRFSAERLKGVDSTLKIQPAKLEDSAVYLCASSQTQAGMRDEQFFGPGTRLTVL.

This clonotype was counted ten times or more. The chain links TRBV7-2 to TRBJ2-6; 9 bases match TRBD1. CDR1 and CDR2 (germline): SGHTA, FQGNSA. J lost 3 bases, V lost 6 bases, and 9 bases had no gene match. CDR3 length: 17 residues. The CDR3 is CASRPGQGSGGANVLTF. The CDR3 DNA reads as TGTGCCAGCAGGCCGGGACAGGGTAGTGGTGGGGCCAACGTCCTGACTTTC. The full variable domain, completed using reference TRBV7-2 and TRBJ2-6, is GAGVSQSPSNKVTEKGKDVELRCDPISGHTALYWYRQSLGQGLEFLIYFQGNSAPDKSGLPSDRFSAERTGGSVSTLTIQRTQQEDSAVYLCASRPGQGSGGANVLTFGAGSRLTVL.

This clonotype was observed many times. The genes are TRBV5-4 and TRBJ1-2; D is ambiguous. CDR3 length: 14 residues. Between the trimmed V and J ends, which lost 2 bases and 4 bases, there was a span of 12 bases. In germline, CDR1 is SGHNT, CDR2 YYREEE (reference sequence). The CDR3 region is CASSFPGGSYGYTF. The CDR3 nucleotides are TGTGCCAGCAGCTTCCCTGGCGGCAGCTATGGCTACACCTTC.

A remark on this clonotype: This could be a read error, since a much larger clone is one nucleotide away. V gene TRBV7-2 combines with J gene TRBJ2-7; 11 bases are a match to TRBD2. Germline CDR1 SGHTA, CDR2 FQGNSA. The CDR3 contains 15 residues. In DNA form, the CDR3 reads TGTTCCAGCAGCAAGACTAGCGGGACACCTTACGAGCAGTACTTC. This translates into CSSSKTSGTPYEQYF.

This clonotype was seen a few times. The CDR3 protein is CASSPRPGTNEKLFF. The CDR3 DNA reads TGTGCCAGCAGCCCACGACCGGGAACTAATGAAAAACTGTTTTTT. This sequence joins TRBV7-4 and TRBJ1-4; D call uncertain. V shed 5 bases and J shed 1 base, with 11 bases lying between them. The CDR3 covers 15 residues. Germline V gene lookup returns CDR1 SGHVT and CDR2 SQSDAQ.

The chain employs TRBV24-1 and TRBJ2-1; 9 bases line up with TRBD2. Trimming removed 9 bases from V and 6 bases from J; junction bases left unmatched: 8. Germline-derived CDR1 and CDR2 are KGHDR and SFDVKD. This CDR3 contains 14 residues. The CDR3, as DNA: TGTGCCACCGGCCGGACTAGCGTGAGCAATGAGCAGTTCTTC. It specifies CATGRTSVSNEQFF.

This clonotype was picked up many times. This chain links TRBV6-1 with TRBJ2-7; TRBD1 might be the D (5 bases). V lost 4 bases and J 5 bases, leaving 18 bases between the germline ends. This CDR3 spans 15 amino acids. Germline V gives CDR1 MNHNS, CDR2 SASEGT. The DNA of the CDR3 is TGTGCCAGCAGTGTCGAGACCGCGTGGGGCCACGAGCAGTACTTC. Amino acids: CASSVETAWGHEQYF.

This clonotype was counted a few times. For the CDR3, the DNA is TGCAGCGGCTACGGCGGGACTAGCACAGATACGCAGTATTTT. Translating it yields CSGYGGTSTDTQYF. The chain has TRBV29-1 and TRBJ2-3; possible D gene TRBD2, 6 bases. Germline CDR1 SQVTM, CDR2 ANQGSEA. Trimming pared 7 bases from V and 0 bases from J, leaving 14 bases between. The CDR3 sequence is 14 residues long.

This clonotype was seen repeatedly, ten times or more. This chain uses TRBV7-2 with TRBJ1-5; no definite D call. This CDR3 has 14 residues. The germline V gene has CDR1 SGHTA and CDR2 FQGNSA. Trimming took off 3 bases at V and 0 bases at J, with 6 bases between the two ends. CDR3 DNA: TGTGCCAGCAGCTTCCAGGCTAGCAATCAGCCCCAGCATTTT. It yields the protein CASSFQASNQPQHF.

The sample holds many counts of this clonotype. The chain employs TRBV11-2 and TRBJ1-5; D remains ambiguous. CDR3 size: 14 residues. Germline V gene data show CDR1 as SGHAT and CDR2 as FQNNGV. The ends were cut back, 5 bases at V and 2 bases at J, with 10 bases in the middle. CDR3 DNA sequence: TGTGCCAGCAGCCGGCTTTCGGGCAATCAGCCCCAGCATTTT. Protein sequence: CASSRLSGNQPQHF.

The chain links TRBV5-6 to TRBJ2-7; D remains unclear. The ends were cut back, 3 bases at V and 7 bases at J, with 11 bases in the middle. The CDR3 has 12 residues. The germline V gene encodes CDR1 SGHDT and CDR2 YYEEEE. The CDR3 bases are TGTGCCAGCAGCTCGGGCCTCTGGGAGCAGTACTTC. Translated: CASSSGLWEQYF.

This clonotype has only a few counts. The chain uses TRBV11-2 and TRBJ2-2; 9 nucleotides align to TRBD1. Trimming cost V 3 bases and J 1 base; bases outside gene matches: 3. Germline V gives CDR1 SGHAT, CDR2 FQNNGV. This CDR3 is built from 16 residues. The CDR3: CASSFQGQGNTGELFF. The CDR3 DNA sequence: TGTGCCAGCAGCTTTCAGGGACAGGGGAACACCGGGGAGCTGTTTTTT.

The chain links TRBV20-1 to TRBJ2-1; the D gene is possibly TRBD1 (5 bases). With 4 bases removed from V and 0 bases from J, the gap between germline ends came to 16 bases. The CDR3 spans 16 residues. Germline V CDR1 and CDR2: DFQATT, SNEGSKA (reference sequence). CDR3 loop: CSATTNRTSSYNEQFF. In DNA, the CDR3 is TGCAGTGCTACCACGAACAGGACGAGCTCCTACAATGAGCAGTTCTTC.

The table lists this clonotype with many counts. The chain joins TRBV12-3 or TRBV12-4 to TRBJ1-4, with 10 bases matching TRBD1. The CDR3 sequence is 18 residues long. J was trimmed by 10 bases and V by 4 bases; bases with no gene match: 18. CDR3 protein: CASSSSLGQGRRTVKLFF. The CDR3 DNA follows: TGTGCCAGCAGTTCCTCCTTGGGACAGGGGAGAAGGACGGTAAAACTGTTTTTT.

The sample holds a few counts of this clonotype. This chain joins TRBV6-2 or TRBV6-3 and TRBJ2-5, with TRBD2 matching 13 bases. CDR1 and CDR2 from the germline V gene are MNHEY and SVGEGT. V shed 1 base, J shed 4 bases, and the junction held 15 bases outside the gene matches. The CDR3 extends over 20 amino acids. For the CDR3, the DNA is TGTGCCAGCAGTTACTACGAACCGGGACTAGCGGGAAAACTAGGAGAGACCCAGTACTTC. Translated: CASSYYEPGLAGKLGETQYF.